This is a list of T cell receptor beta chains from one sample in a study of T cell responses to AZD1222 COVID-19 vaccine. The assay was immunoSEQ multiplex PCR, and TCRdb's table has in-frame clones only and misses some. The sample yields about 140,000 clones, around 91% seen once. This specimen was peripheral blood, taken 28 days after the second AZD1222 dose. These TCRs come from an adult who received the AZD1222 COVID-19 vaccine. CDR3s include the opening cysteine and the closing phenylalanine or tryptophan. The D gene is left open where the match is weak. A row's size may be missing; if present it is once, few, many or a size class.

d_call,v_call,j_call,clone_size,cdr3_aa,cdr3_nt
.,TRBV6-6,TRBJ1-4,.,CASRPRATTNEKLFF,TGTGCCAGCAGGCCCCGAGCGACAACCAATGAAAAACTGTTTTTT
TRBD1,TRBV2,TRBJ1-5,once,CASSPQGGNQPQHF,TGTGCCAGCAGTCCACAGGGGGGCAATCAGCCCCAGCATTTT
TRBD2,TRBV27,TRBJ2-1,.,CASSHFTRFRRGGVGEQFF,TGTGCCAGCAGCCACTTCACTCGCTTTCGGCGGGGGGGAGTCGGTGAGCAGTTCTTC
.,TRBV11-3,TRBJ2-5,once,CASSLHHQETQYF,TGTGCCAGCAGCTTACATCATCAAGAGACCCAGTACTTC
.,TRBV29-1,TRBJ1-2,.,CSARWQLGLFYGYTF,TGCAGTGCTAGATGGCAGCTAGGTCTTTTCTATGGCTACACCTTC
.,TRBV2,TRBJ1-3,.,CASTITPSGNTIYF,TGTGCCAGCACCATCACGCCCTCTGGAAACACCATATATTTT
.,TRBV6-1,TRBJ2-1,.,CASSEGDQRYVGNEQFF,TGTGCCAGCAGTGAAGGTGACCAGCGTTACGTCGGCAATGAGCAGTTCTTC
.,TRBV18,TRBJ2-5,.,CASSPWGEETQYF,TGTGCCAGCTCACCATGGGGTGAAGAGACCCAGTACTTC
TRBD1,TRBV6-5,TRBJ1-5,.,CASSMGQGSNQPQHF,TGTGCCAGCAGTATGGGACAGGGGAGCAATCAGCCCCAGCATTTT
TRBD1,TRBV15,TRBJ1-2,once,CATSATGGTYGYTF,TGTGCCACCAGCGCAACAGGGGGTACCTATGGCTACACCTTC
.,TRBV3-1/TRBV3-2,TRBJ2-1,.,CASGGAEQFF,TGTGCCAGCGGGGGGGCGGAGCAGTTCTTC
.,TRBV4-1,TRBJ1-6,.,CASSSPTGGNSPLHF,TGCGCCAGCAGCTCTCCGACAGGTGGTAATTCACCCCTCCACTTT
.,TRBV5-1,TRBJ2-7,.,CASSLTGDSYEQYF,TGCGCCAGCAGCTTAACAGGAGACTCCTACGAGCAGTACTTC
.,TRBV30,TRBJ1-2,.,CAWSRPGWTNYGYTF,TGTGCCTGGAGCCGACCGGGGTGGACTAACTATGGCTACACCTTC
TRBD1,TRBV9,TRBJ1-1,.,CASTPWTGEAFF,TGTGCCAGCACGCCATGGACAGGTGAAGCTTTCTTT
.,TRBV10-3,TRBJ1-1,.,CAIKEAHEAFF,TGTGCCATCAAGGAAGCCCACGAAGCTTTCTTT
.,TRBV7-3,TRBJ1-1,.,CASSYLGGTEAFF,TGTGCCAGCAGCTACTTAGGTGGTACTGAAGCTTTCTTT
TRBD1,TRBV19,TRBJ1-1,.,CASSVLTGGMTEAFF,TGTGCCAGTAGTGTTCTGACAGGGGGGATGACTGAAGCTTTCTTT
TRBD1,TRBV19,TRBJ1-2,.,CASSLDRENYGYTF,TGTGCCAGTAGTCTGGACAGGGAGAACTATGGCTACACCTTC
.,TRBV28,TRBJ1-2,once,CASGVPRGGDGYTF,TGTGCCAGCGGCGTGCCAAGGGGGGGTGATGGCTACACCTTC
.,TRBV7-2,TRBJ1-2,.,CASSLGQANYGYTF,TGTGCCAGCAGCTTAGGGCAGGCTAACTATGGCTACACCTTC
.,TRBV7-8,TRBJ2-2,.,CASSRVSGELFF,TGTGCCAGCAGCAGAGTCTCCGGGGAGCTGTTTTTT
.,TRBV28,TRBJ1-2,once,CASSFLAASLYGYTF,TGTGCCAGCAGTTTTTTAGCCGCGTCCCTCTATGGCTACACCTTC
.,TRBV19,TRBJ1-1,once,CASTLGGVGAFF,TGTGCCAGTACCCTAGGGGGAGTGGGGGCTTTCTTT
.,TRBV28,TRBJ2-2,.,CASSLRTYTGELFF,TGTGCCAGCAGTTTACGCACCTACACCGGGGAGCTGTTTTTT
TRBD2,TRBV10-1,TRBJ2-3,.,CASSGGTLGTDTQYF,TGCGCCAGCTCGGGGGGGACCCTAGGCACAGATACGCAGTATTTT
TRBD1,TRBV24-1,TRBJ1-2,.,CATSDVGQGDYGYTF,TGTGCCACCAGTGATGTGGGACAGGGGGACTATGGCTACACCTTC
.,TRBV11-3,TRBJ2-3,few,CASSSGRREQPTDTQYF,TGTGCCAGCAGCTCGGGCCGCCGCGAGCAGCCCACAGATACGCAGTATTTT
.,TRBV1,TRBJ2-1,.,CTSSFLRETPWNEQFF,TGCACCAGCAGTTTTTTGCGGGAGACCCCTTGGAATGAGCAGTTCTTC
TRBD1,TRBV5-1,TRBJ1-2,.,CASSLEQGAFAF,TGCGCCAGCAGCTTAGAACAGGGGGCTTTTGCCTTC
.,TRBV5-4,TRBJ2-5,.,CASSLGVETQYF,TGTGCCAGCAGCTTGGGGGTAGAGACCCAGTACTTC
.,TRBV2,TRBJ1-6,.,CASSEALRGSPLHF,TGTGCCAGCAGTGAAGCGCTTCGGGGCTCACCCCTCCACTTT
.,TRBV14,TRBJ1-2,.,CASSPHGGGYTF,TGTGCCAGCAGCCCACACGGGGGTGGCTACACCTTC
.,TRBV29-1,TRBJ1-5,.,CSVGSPNQPQHF,TGCAGCGTTGGCTCTCCCAATCAGCCCCAGCATTTT
.,TRBV27,TRBJ1-1,.,CASTWGTEAFF,TGTGCCAGCACGTGGGGGACTGAAGCTTTCTTT
.,TRBV28,TRBJ1-4,.,CASSPQDATNEKLFF,TGTGCCAGCAGTCCACAGGACGCAACTAATGAAAAACTGTTTTTT
TRBD1,TRBV19,TRBJ1-5,.,CASNDRSGQVGQPQHF,TGTGCCAGTAACGACCGGTCGGGACAGGTGGGACAGCCCCAGCATTTT
.,TRBV6-6,TRBJ2-1,.,CASSLRVGSSPYSEQFF,TGTGCCAGCAGTCTCCGGGTGGGCAGCTCCCCGTACAGTGAGCAGTTCTTC
.,TRBV7-9,TRBJ1-2,.,CASSSAGITNYGYTF,TGTGCCAGCAGCAGTGCGGGGATAACTAACTATGGCTACACCTTC
.,TRBV10-3,TRBJ1-5,.,CAIATDSNQPQHF,TGTGCCATCGCCACAGATAGCAATCAGCCCCAGCATTTT
TRBD1,TRBV30,TRBJ2-7,.,CAWSIQGASYEQYF,TGTGCCTGGAGTATCCAGGGGGCGTCCTACGAGCAGTACTTC
TRBD1,TRBV3-1/TRBV3-2,TRBJ1-1,.,CASSQDPGQVSLPGPMNTEAFF,TGTGCCAGCAGCCAAGACCCGGGACAGGTAAGCCTCCCGGGTCCCATGAACACTGAAGCTTTCTTT
.,TRBV10-3,TRBJ1-2,.,CAISESYPRTTSRGYGYTF,TGTGCCATCAGTGAGTCTTATCCAAGGACTACTTCACGAGGCTATGGCTACACCTTC
TRBD1,TRBV5-6,TRBJ1-6,.,CASSLVQGALSSSPLHF,TGTGCCAGCAGCTTGGTACAGGGGGCGCTTTCCAGTTCACCCCTCCACTTT
.,TRBV4-1,TRBJ1-1,.,CASSPRDNPTEAFF,TGCGCCAGCAGCCCGCGGGACAACCCCACTGAAGCTTTCTTT
.,TRBV6-5,TRBJ1-3,.,CASSYSGGDSGNTIYF,TGTGCCAGCAGTTACTCAGGGGGTGACTCTGGAAACACCATATATTTT
.,TRBV5-1,TRBJ2-1,.,CASSLVTQGDYNEQFF,TGCGCCAGCAGCTTGGTCACTCAAGGGGACTACAATGAGCAGTTCTTC
.,TRBV6-5,TRBJ2-5,.,CASSYSETSQETQYF,TGTGCCAGCAGTTACTCGGAGACAAGCCAAGAGACCCAGTACTTC
TRBD1,TRBV7-9,TRBJ1-1,.,CASSHQGGTEAFF,TGTGCCAGCAGCCACCAGGGGGGGACTGAAGCTTTCTTT
TRBD1,TRBV5-1,TRBJ1-4,once,CASSSTGTEGEKLFF,TGCGCCAGCAGCTCAACCGGGACAGAAGGTGAAAAACTGTTTTTT
TRBD1,TRBV11-2,TRBJ1-4,.,CASSPGQGGEKLFF,TGTGCCAGCAGCCCGGGACAGGGTGGAGAAAAACTGTTTTTT